The subject of this entry is one T cell receptor (beta chain). V lost 0 bases, J lost 6 bases, and 7 bases stayed unmatched. The CDR3 is 15 amino acids. In germline, CDR1 is LGHNA, CDR2 YNFKEQ. It was cDNA, reverse transcribed from extracted RNA, that served as the sequencing template. The table came from immunoSEQ multiplex PCR; TCRdb's copy has only in-frame clones and leaves some out. The sample has 100,000 to 150,000 clones, roughly 55% seen once. This entry is derived from a study of CD8+ T cells in alopecia areata. Treatment here: oral pan-JAK inhibitor, 5-10 mg twice daily. The specimen comprised CD4+ T cells sorted from blood, sampled at week 4, from a patient treated with tofacitinib. The chain joins TRBV4-2 to TRBJ1-2, with 7 bases lining up with TRBD1. This TCR was recovered from a human donor with alopecia areata. The CDR3 DNA reads as TGTGCCAGCAGCCAAGATGGGACAGATGACGATGGCTACACCTTC. Translation: CASSQDGTDDDGYTF.